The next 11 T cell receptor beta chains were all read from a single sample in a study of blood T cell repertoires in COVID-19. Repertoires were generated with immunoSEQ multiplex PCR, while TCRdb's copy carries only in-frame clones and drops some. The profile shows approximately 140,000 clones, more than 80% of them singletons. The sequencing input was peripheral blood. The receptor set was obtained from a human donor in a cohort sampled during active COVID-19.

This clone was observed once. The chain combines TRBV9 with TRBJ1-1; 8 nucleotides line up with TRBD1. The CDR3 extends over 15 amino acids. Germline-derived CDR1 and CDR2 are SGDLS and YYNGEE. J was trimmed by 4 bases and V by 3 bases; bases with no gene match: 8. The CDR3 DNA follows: TGTGCCAGCAGCGGGGGGGACAGGAGGTTCACTGAAGCTTTCTTT. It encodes CASSGGDRRFTEAFF.

The CDR3 protein is CASSRETGALKKLFF. CDR3 DNA: TGTGCCAGCAGCCGAGAGACAGGGGCCCTGAAAAAACTGTTTTTT. V and J are TRBV16 and TRBJ1-4; TRBD1 aligns across 8 bases. Trimming took 4 bases from V and 9 from J; bases not matched to a gene: 10. This CDR3 contains 15 residues. In germline, CDR1 is KGHSY, CDR2 FQNENV.

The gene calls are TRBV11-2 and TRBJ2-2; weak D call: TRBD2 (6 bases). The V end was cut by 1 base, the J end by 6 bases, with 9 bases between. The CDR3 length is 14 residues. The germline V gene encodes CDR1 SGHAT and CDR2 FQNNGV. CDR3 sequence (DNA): TGTGCCAGCAGCTTAGTTTGGGGGGCCGGGGAGCTGTTTTTT. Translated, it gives CASSLVWGAGELFF.

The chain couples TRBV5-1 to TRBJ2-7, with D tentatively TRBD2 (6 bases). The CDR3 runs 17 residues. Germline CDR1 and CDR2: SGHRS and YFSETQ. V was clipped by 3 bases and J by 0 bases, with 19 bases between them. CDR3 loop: CASSSLGGRTASYEQYF. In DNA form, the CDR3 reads TGCGCCAGCAGCTCCCTGGGAGGACGGACCGCCTCCTACGAGCAGTACTTC.

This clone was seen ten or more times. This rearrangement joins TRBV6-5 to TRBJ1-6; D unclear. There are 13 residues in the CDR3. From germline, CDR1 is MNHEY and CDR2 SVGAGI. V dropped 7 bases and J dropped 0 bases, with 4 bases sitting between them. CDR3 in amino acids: CASTSSYNSPLHF. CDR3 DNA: TGTGCCAGCACTAGCTCCTATAATTCACCCCTCCACTTT.

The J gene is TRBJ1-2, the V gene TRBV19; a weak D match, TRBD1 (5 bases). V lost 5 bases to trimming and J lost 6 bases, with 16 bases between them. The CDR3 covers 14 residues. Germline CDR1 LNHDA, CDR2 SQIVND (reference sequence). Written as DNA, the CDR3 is TGTGCCAGTAGTGCAAGGAGACAGAGCCATGGCTACACCTTC. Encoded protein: CASSARRQSHGYTF.

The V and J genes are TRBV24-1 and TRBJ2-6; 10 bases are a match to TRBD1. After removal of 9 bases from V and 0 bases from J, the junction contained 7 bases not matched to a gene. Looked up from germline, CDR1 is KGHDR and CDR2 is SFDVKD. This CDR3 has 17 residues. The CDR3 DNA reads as TGTGCCACCGGGGGGGACAGGGGACGCTCTGGGGCCAACGTCCTGACTTTC. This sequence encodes CATGGDRGRSGANVLTF.

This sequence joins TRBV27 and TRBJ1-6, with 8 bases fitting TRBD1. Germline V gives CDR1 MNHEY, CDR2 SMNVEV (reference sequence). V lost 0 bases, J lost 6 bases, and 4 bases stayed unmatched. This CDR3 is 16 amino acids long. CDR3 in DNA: TGTGCCAGCAGTTTATCCGGGACAGGTCTTAATTCACCCCTCCACTTT. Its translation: CASSLSGTGLNSPLHF.

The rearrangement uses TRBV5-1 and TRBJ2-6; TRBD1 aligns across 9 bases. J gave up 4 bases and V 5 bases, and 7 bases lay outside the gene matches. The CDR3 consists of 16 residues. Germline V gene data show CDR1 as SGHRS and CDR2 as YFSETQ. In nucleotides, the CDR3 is TGCGCCAGCAGTTTACAGGGGGCAGTAGGGGCCAACGTCCTGACTTTC. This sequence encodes CASSLQGAVGANVLTF.

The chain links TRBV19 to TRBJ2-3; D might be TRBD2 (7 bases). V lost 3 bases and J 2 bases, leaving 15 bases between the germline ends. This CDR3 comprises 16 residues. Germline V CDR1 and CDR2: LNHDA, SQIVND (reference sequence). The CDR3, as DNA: TGTGCCAGTAGTATCTCAGCCGGGGGGCACACAGATACGCAGTATTTT. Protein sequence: CASSISAGGHTDTQYF. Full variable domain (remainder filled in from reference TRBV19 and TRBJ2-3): DGGITQSPKYLFRKEGQNVTLSCEQNLNHDAMYWYRQDPGQGLRLIYYSQIVNDFQKGDIAEGYSVSREKKESFPLTVTSAQKNPTAFYLCASSISAGGHTDTQYFGPGTRLTVL.

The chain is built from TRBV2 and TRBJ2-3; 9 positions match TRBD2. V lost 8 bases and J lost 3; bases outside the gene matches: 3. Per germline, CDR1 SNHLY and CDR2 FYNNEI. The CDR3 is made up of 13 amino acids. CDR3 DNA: TGTGCCAGCCGCGGGGGGGGTACAGATACGCAGTATTTT. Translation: CASRGGGTDTQYF. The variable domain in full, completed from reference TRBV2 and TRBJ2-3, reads EPEVTQTPSHQVTQMGQEVILRCVPISNHLYFYWYRQILGQKVEFLVSFYNNEISEKSEIFDDQFSVERPDGSNFTLKIRSTKLEDSAMYFCASRGGGTDTQYFGPGTRLTVL.